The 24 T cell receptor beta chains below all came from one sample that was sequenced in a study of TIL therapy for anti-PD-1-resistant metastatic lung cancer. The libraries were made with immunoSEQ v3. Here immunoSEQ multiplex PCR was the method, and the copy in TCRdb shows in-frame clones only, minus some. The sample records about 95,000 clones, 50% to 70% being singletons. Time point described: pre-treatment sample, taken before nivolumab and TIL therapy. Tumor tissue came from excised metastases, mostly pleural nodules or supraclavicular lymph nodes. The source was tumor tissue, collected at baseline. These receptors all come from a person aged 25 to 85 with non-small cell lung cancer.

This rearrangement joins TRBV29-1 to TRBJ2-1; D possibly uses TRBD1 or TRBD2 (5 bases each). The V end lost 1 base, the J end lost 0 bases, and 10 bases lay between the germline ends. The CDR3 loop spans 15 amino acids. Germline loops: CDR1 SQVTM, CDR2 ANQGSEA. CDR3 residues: CSVEARAGSYNEQFF. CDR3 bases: TGCAGCGTTGAAGCCAGGGCGGGCTCCTACAATGAGCAGTTCTTC.

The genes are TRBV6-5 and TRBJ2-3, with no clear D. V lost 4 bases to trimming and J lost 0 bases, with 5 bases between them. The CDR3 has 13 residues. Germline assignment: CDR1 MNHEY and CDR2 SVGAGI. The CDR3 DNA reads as TGTGCCAGCAGTTCCTTTAGCACAGATACGCAGTATTTT. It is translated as CASSSFSTDTQYF.

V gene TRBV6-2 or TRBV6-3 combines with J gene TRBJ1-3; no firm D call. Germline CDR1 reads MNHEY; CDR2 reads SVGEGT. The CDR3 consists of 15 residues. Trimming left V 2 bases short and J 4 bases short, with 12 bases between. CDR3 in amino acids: CASSYRLGAGNTIYF. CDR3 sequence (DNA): TGTGCCAGCAGTTACCGCCTGGGAGCCGGAAACACCATATATTTT.

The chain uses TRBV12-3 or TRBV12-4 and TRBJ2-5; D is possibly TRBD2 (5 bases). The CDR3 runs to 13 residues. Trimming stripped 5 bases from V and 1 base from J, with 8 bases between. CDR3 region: CASSVRAQETQYF. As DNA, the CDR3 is TGTGCCAGCAGTGTGCGGGCCCAAGAGACCCAGTACTTC.

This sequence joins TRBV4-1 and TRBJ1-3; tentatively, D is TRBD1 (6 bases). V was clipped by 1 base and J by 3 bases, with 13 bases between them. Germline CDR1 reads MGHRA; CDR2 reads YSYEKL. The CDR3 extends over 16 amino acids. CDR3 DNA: TGCGCCAGCAGCCAAGTAGGTAGGACAGTTGGAAACACCATATATTTT. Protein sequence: CASSQVGRTVGNTIYF.

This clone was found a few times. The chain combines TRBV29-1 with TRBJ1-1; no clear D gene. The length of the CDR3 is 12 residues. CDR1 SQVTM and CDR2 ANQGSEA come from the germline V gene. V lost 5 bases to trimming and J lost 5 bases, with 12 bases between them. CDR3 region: CSVSAPGTEAFF. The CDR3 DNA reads TGCAGCGTTTCAGCTCCGGGGACTGAAGCTTTCTTT.

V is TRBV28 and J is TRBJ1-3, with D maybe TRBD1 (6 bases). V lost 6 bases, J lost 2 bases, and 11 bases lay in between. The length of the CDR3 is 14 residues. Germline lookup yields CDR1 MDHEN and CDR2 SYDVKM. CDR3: CASSSGTTGNTIYF. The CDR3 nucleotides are TGTGCCAGCAGCTCCGGGACAACTGGAAACACCATATATTTT.

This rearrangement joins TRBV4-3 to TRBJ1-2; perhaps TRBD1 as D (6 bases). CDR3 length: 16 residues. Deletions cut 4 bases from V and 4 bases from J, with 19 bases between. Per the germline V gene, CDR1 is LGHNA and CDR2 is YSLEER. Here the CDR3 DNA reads TGCGCCAGCAGCCTCACGACGACAGGTTTTTTCTATGGCTACACCTTC. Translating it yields CASSLTTTGFFYGYTF.

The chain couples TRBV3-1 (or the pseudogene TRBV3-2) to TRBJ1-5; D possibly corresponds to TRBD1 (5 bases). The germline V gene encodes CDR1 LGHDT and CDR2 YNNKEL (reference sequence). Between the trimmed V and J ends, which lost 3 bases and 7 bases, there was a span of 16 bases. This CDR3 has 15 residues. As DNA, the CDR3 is TGTGCCAGCAGCCAGGGACTCCCCGTCGGGCAGCCCCAGCATTTT. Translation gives CASSQGLPVGQPQHF.

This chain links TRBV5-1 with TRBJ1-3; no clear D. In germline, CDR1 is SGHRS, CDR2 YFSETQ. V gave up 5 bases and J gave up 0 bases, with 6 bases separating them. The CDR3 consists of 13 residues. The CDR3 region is CASSTGSGNTIYF. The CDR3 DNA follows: TGCGCCAGCAGTACCGGCTCTGGAAACACCATATATTTT.

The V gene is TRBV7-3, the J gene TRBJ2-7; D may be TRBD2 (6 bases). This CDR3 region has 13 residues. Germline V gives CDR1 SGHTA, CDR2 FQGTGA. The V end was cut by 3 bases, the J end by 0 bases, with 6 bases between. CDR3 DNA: TGTGCCAGCAGCTTGGGACTCTCCTACGAGCAGTACTTC. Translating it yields CASSLGLSYEQYF.

The CDR3 protein is CASRSNGIGTDTQYF. CDR3 DNA: TGTGCCAGCAGATCCAATGGGATCGGCACAGATACGCAGTATTTT. V is TRBV6-6 and J is TRBJ2-3; D gene unclear. This CDR3 contains 15 residues. V was cut by 6 bases and J by 1 base, with 14 bases left in between. Germline-derived CDR1 and CDR2 are MNHNY and SVGAGI (reference sequence).

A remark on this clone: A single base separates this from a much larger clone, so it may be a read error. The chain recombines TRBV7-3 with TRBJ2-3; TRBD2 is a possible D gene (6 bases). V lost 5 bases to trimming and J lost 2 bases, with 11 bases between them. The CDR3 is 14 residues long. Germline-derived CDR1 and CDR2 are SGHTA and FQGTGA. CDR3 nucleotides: TGTGCCAGCAGCCCGGGACTTATCACAGATACGCAGTATTTT. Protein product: CASSPGLITDTQYF.

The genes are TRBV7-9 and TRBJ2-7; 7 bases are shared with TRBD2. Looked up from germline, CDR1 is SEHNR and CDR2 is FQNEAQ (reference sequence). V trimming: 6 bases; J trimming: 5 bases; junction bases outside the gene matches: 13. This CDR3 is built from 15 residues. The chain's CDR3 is CASRTGTAGLDEQYF. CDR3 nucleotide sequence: TGTGCCAGCAGAACCGGGACGGCTGGACTAGACGAGCAGTACTTC.

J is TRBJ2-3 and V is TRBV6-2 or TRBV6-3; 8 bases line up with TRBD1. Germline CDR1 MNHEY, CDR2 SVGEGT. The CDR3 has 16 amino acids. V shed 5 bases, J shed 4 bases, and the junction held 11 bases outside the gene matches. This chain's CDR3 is CASSTLGGQGADTQYF. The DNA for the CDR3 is TGTGCCAGCAGTACCCTCGGCGGACAGGGCGCAGATACGCAGTATTTT.

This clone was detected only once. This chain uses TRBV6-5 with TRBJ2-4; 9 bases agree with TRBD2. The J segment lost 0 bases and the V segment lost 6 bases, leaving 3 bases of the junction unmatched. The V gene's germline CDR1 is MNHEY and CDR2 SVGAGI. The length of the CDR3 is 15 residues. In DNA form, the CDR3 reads TGTGCCAGCAGCGCAGCGGGAGGAGCCAAAAACATTCAGTACTTC. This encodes CASSAAGGAKNIQYF.

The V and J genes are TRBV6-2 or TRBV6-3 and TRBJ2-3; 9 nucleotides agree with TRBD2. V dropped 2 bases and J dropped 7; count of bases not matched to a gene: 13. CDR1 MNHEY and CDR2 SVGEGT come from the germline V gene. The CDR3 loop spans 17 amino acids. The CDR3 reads CASSYVVGGLAMYTQYF. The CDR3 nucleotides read TGTGCCAGCAGTTACGTGGTGGGAGGACTAGCGATGTATACGCAGTATTTT.

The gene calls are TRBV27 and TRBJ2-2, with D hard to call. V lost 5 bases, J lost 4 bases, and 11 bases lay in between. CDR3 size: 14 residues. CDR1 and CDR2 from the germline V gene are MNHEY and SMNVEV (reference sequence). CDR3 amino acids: CASSSYTPTGELFF. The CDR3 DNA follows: TGTGCCAGCAGTAGCTACACACCCACCGGGGAGCTGTTTTTT.

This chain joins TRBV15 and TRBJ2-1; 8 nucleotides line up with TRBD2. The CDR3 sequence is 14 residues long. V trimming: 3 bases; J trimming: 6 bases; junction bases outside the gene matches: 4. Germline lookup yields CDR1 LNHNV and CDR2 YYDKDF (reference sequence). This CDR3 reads CATSSRTSGNEQFF. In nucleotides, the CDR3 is TGTGCCACCAGCAGTCGAACTAGCGGCAATGAGCAGTTCTTC.

The CDR3 sequence: CASTKGAGANVLTF. The CDR3 region has the DNA TGTGCCAGCACCAAGGGGGCTGGGGCCAACGTCCTGACTTTC. The genes are TRBV28 and TRBJ2-6, with a weak D call TRBD1 (6 bases). CDR3 length: 14 residues. V was trimmed by 7 bases and J by 2 bases, leaving 9 bases between them. Germline V gene data show CDR1 as MDHEN and CDR2 as SYDVKM.

The CDR3 nucleotides read TGTGCCAGCAGTGCAGGACAGGCCCCTGGGACCCAGTACTTC. Translation gives CASSAGQAPGTQYF. The chain employs TRBV7-6 and TRBJ2-5, with 7 bases fitting TRBD1. Germline CDR1 SGHVS, CDR2 FNYEAQ. V lost 6 bases and J lost 7; bases outside the gene matches: 11. This CDR3 is built from 14 residues.

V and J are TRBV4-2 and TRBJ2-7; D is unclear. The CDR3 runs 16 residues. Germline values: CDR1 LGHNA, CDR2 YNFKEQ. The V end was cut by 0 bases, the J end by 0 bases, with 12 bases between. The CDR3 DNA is TGTGCCAGCAGCCAAGAACAAGCTGCGAGCTCCTACGAGCAGTACTTC. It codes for CASSQEQAASSYEQYF.

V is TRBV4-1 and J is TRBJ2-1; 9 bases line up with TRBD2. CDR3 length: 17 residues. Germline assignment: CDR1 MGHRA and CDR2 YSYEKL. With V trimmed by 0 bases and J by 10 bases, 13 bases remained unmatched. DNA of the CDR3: TGCGCCAGCAGCCAAGAAGGCCCAACGCGGGGGGGCGGGGAGCAGTTCTTC. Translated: CASSQEGPTRGGGEQFF.

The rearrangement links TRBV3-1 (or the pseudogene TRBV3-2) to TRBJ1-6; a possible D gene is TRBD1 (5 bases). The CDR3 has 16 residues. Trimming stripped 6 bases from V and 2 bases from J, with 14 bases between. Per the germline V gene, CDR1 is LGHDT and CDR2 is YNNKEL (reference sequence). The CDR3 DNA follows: TGTGCCAGCAGTCTCTCGGGGGGGACCTATAATTCACCCCTCCACTTT. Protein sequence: CASSLSGGTYNSPLHF.